These 8 T cell receptor beta chains were sequenced from one sample in a study of blood T cell repertoires in COVID-19. Method: immunoSEQ multiplex PCR; TCRdb's copy keeps in-frame clones and lacks some. The sample has around 130,000 clones; around 86% are singletons. What was sequenced was peripheral blood. All receptors come from a woman between 50 and 59 years old who had recovered from COVID-19.

This sequence joins TRBV9 and TRBJ2-2; D is unclear. The CDR3 loop spans 14 amino acids. V was trimmed by 0 bases and J by 7 bases, leaving 10 bases between them. Per the germline V gene, CDR1 is SGDLS and CDR2 is YYNGEE. The CDR3 bases are TGTGCCAGCAGCGTAGTTGAGCGTGACGGGGAGCTGTTTTTT. Its translation: CASSVVERDGELFF. The full variable domain, its missing parts supplied by reference TRBV9 and TRBJ2-2, is DSGVTQTPKHLITATGQRVTLRCSPRSGDLSVYWYQQSLDQGLQFLIQYYNGEERAKGNILERFSAQQFPDLHSELNLSSLELGDSALYFCASSVVERDGELFFGEGSRLTVL.

This chain joins TRBV11-2 and TRBJ2-3, with D possibly matching TRBD2 (6 bases). The CDR3 has 17 residues. In germline, CDR1 is SGHAT, CDR2 FQNNGV. With 5 bases removed from V and 2 bases from J, the gap between germline ends came to 20 bases. The CDR3 nucleotides read TGTGCCAGCAGCGATCGAGGGGCGGGACCTTTCACAGATACGCAGTATTTT. The encoded protein is CASSDRGAGPFTDTQYF.

The chain couples TRBV25-1 to TRBJ2-7; 8 bases are shared with TRBD1. Germline V gene lookup returns CDR1 MGHDK and CDR2 SYGVNS. The CDR3 length is 13 residues. V shed 5 bases and J 1 base; nucleotides not matched to a gene: 1. CDR3 sequence reads: CASSWDRSYEQYF. DNA for the CDR3: TGTGCCAGCAGTTGGGACAGGTCCTACGAGCAGTACTTC.

This clone was seen more than once but under ten times. For the CDR3, the DNA is TGTGCCAGCAGTTTATACGGGGGGGACAGGGGTCTTGGCTACACCTTC. Its protein is CASSLYGGDRGLGYTF. J is TRBJ1-2 and V is TRBV27; 10 nucleotides align to TRBD1. V lost 1 base to trimming and J lost 7 bases; unmatched junction nucleotides: 9. Germline-derived CDR1 and CDR2 are MNHEY and SMNVEV (reference sequence). The CDR3 length is 16 residues.

J is TRBJ2-3 and V is TRBV10-1; D may be TRBD2 (5 bases). Germline V gene data show CDR1 as WNHNN and CDR2 as SYGVQD (reference sequence). Trimming stripped 6 bases from V and 5 bases from J, with 9 bases between. The CDR3 has 12 amino acids. This chain's CDR3 is CASSASRDTQYF. As DNA, the CDR3 is TGCGCCAGCAGCGCTAGCCGAGATACGCAGTATTTT.

The CDR3 coding sequence is TGTGCCAGCAGTAGGCAAATCGGACAGGCCGGGGAGCTGTTTTTT. Translation: CASSRQIGQAGELFF. The V gene is TRBV6-4, the J gene TRBJ2-2; 7 positions agree with TRBD1. The CDR3 is 15 residues long. CDR1 MRHNA and CDR2 SNTAGT come from the germline V gene. With 5 bases clipped from V and 6 bases from J, the junction kept 9 bases outside the gene matches.

This rearrangement joins TRBV7-9 to TRBJ1-2; D gene uncertain. Trimming shortened V by 1 base and J by 2 bases, and 11 bases separated the two germline ends. Germline CDR1 is SEHNR and CDR2 is FQNEAQ (reference sequence). CDR3 length: 15 amino acids. The CDR3 coding sequence is TGTGCCAGCAGCTTAGTCGGCCCGGGAAACTATGGCTACACCTTC. Its protein is CASSLVGPGNYGYTF.

CDR3 amino acids: CASSLGDRLRGYTF. In DNA form, the CDR3 reads TGTGCCAGCAGCTTGGGGGACAGGTTGCGTGGCTACACCTTC. The rearrangement uses TRBV5-4 and TRBJ1-2; 8 nucleotides agree with TRBD1. The CDR3 runs 14 residues. V trimming: 0 bases; J trimming: 7 bases; junction bases outside the gene matches: 5. CDR1 is SGHNT and CDR2 is YYREEE in the germline V gene (reference sequence).